The present T cell receptor (beta chain) was sequenced within a study of post-analysis software for immune sequencing data. On the study more broadly: Relapsing-remitting, secondary progressive and progressive-relapsing multiple sclerosis were all included among the disease courses. General study points: Strong co-clustering by F measure linked samples that shared a preparation batch. Significantly decreased normalized Chao1 diversity was recorded for multiple sclerosis patients relative to controls. The study found TRBV5-6, TRBV5-1 and TRBV20-1 among several TRBV segments more frequent in patients than controls.

Incorporated into the TCR beta cDNA libraries were unique molecular identifiers, which served to reduce PCR and sequencing biases. The source material, 1 to 10 million T cells, gave rise to 500,000 or so cDNA molecules. TCRdb redid the calling of the PCR reads with MiXCR, one entry per CDR3 protein. This sample has roughly 700,000 distinct CDR3 sequences, with 25% to 30% found just once. The sample holds a few counts of this clonotype. Its antigen remains unidentified. CDR1 DFQATT and CDR2 SNEGSKA come from the germline V gene (reference sequence). Trimming shortened V by 0 bases and J by 5 bases, and 16 bases separated the two germline ends. CDR3 length: 15 amino acids.

The chain couples TRBV20-1 to TRBJ2-5; possibly TRBD1 for D (6 bases). Sequencing was done on a sample of blood. The TCR was taken from a girl aged 10 to 17 with multiple sclerosis. The CDR3 loop reads CSARDGAGDGETQYF. In DNA, the CDR3 is TGCAGTGCTAGAGATGGGGCAGGGGATGGCGAGACCCAGTACTTC.